This T cell receptor (beta chain) was sequenced in a study of T cells after yellow fever vaccination. Study-wide points: Reappearance after the booster was observed for most primary-vaccination clones (roughly 95% CD4, more than 70% CD8).

The CDR3 is 18 residues long. Trimming cost V 2 bases and J 5 bases; bases outside gene matches: 12. CDR1 is SGHTA and CDR2 is FQGNSA in the germline V gene. Concerning this clonotype itself: Its target is unknown.

TCRdb processed the 5' RACE reads anew with MiXCR; each CDR3 protein has one entry. The table lists 300,000 or so distinct CDR3 sequences, about an eighth of them singletons. The V and J genes are TRBV7-2 and TRBJ2-1; 10 bases align to TRBD2. This TCR came from a man aged 30-40 years who received the YFV17D yellow fever vaccine. This specimen was CD4+ T cells sorted from PBMCs, taken 45 days after the yellow fever booster vaccination. DNA of the CDR3: TGTGCCAGCAGCTTACCTCGGGGTAGCGGGAGGCGTAACAATGAGCAGTTCTTC. Amino acids: CASSLPRGSGRRNNEQFF.